This passage covers 20 T cell receptor beta chains from one sample sequenced in a study of blood T cell dynamics during melanoma immunotherapy. Clones were sequenced by immunoSEQ multiplex PCR, and TCRdb holds only the in-frame ones, with some missing. The table lists approximately 9,800 clones, about 85% of them singletons. Documented time point: week 3, after first cycle of checkpoint inhibitor. This specimen consisted of blood, obtained from a patient treated with checkpoint blockade. These receptor sequences come from a human donor with melanoma.

This chain joins TRBV7-8 and TRBJ2-6; TRBD2 might be the D (6 bases). Germline assignment: CDR1 SGHVS and CDR2 FQNEAQ. The CDR3 is 17 amino acids. The ends were cut back, 5 bases at V and 0 bases at J, with 14 bases in the middle. The CDR3 DNA reads as TGTGCCAGCAGCCCGGGACTGAGCCGCTCTGGGGCCAACGTCCTGACTTTC. Protein: CASSPGLSRSGANVLTF.

V and J are TRBV18 and TRBJ2-5; 7 nucleotides align to TRBD1. Germline V gene lookup returns CDR1 KGHSH and CDR2 LQKENI. V lost 1 base to trimming and J lost 4 bases; unmatched junction nucleotides: 3. CDR3 length: 14 residues. The CDR3 bases are TGTGCCAGCTCACCACATAAGGGGGCAGAGACCCAGTACTTC. It specifies CASSPHKGAETQYF.

The chain couples TRBV25-1 to TRBJ2-2; 7 bases fit TRBD2. Germline CDR1 and CDR2: MGHDK and SYGVNS. J lost 3 bases, V lost 6 bases, and 7 bases had no gene match. The CDR3 runs 15 residues. The CDR3 bases are TGTGCCAGCAGAGGGCTAGCGGCACACACCGGGGAGCTGTTTTTT. This gives the protein CASRGLAAHTGELFF. Looking up the rest from reference TRBV25-1 and TRBJ2-2 gives the full variable domain: EADIYQTPRYLVIGTGKKITLECSQTMGHDKMYWYQQDPGMELHLIHYSYGVNSTEKGDLSSESTVSRIRTEHFPLTLESARPSHTSQYLCASRGLAAHTGELFFGEGSRLTVL.

The chain combines TRBV7-2 with TRBJ2-2, with D possibly being TRBD1 (5 bases). Germline CDR1 and CDR2: SGHTA and FQGNSA. V lost 5 bases and J lost 5, with 15 bases in between. This CDR3 is built from 15 residues. The CDR3 DNA follows: TGTGCCAGCAGCAGTCAGGGTGTGAGTACCGGGGAGCTGTTTTTT. It encodes CASSSQGVSTGELFF.

The chain is built from TRBV5-8 and TRBJ2-1; TRBD2 is a possible D gene (6 bases). Germline-derived CDR1 and CDR2 are SGHTS and YDEGEE. The CDR3 spans 14 residues. Trimming cost V 3 bases and J 7 bases, with 14 bases left between them. In DNA form, the CDR3 reads TGTGCCAGCAGCTGGCTTCCGGGGGAAAATGAGCAGTTCTTC. It is translated as CASSWLPGENEQFF.

The chain recombines TRBV11-2 with TRBJ2-7; 7 bases are shared with TRBD2. V lost 6 bases to trimming and J lost 3 bases; unmatched junction nucleotides: 5. The CDR3 is 13 residues long. Germline V lookup: CDR1 SGHAT, CDR2 FQNNGV. The CDR3 DNA reads TGTGCCAGCAGTCTAGCGGCGGACTACGAGCAGTACTTC. Residues: CASSLAADYEQYF. The complete variable domain, with remaining parts taken from reference TRBV11-2 and TRBJ2-7, reads EAGVAQSPRYKIIEKRQSVAFWCNPISGHATLYWYQQILGQGPKLLIQFQNNGVVDDSQLPKDRFSAERLKGVDSTLKIQPAKLEDSAVYLCASSLAADYEQYFGPGTRLTVT.

The chain is built from TRBV21-1 and TRBJ1-5; the D call of TRBD1 is as the table states it, not checked on the DNA. TRBV21-1 is described as a pseudogene. This CDR3 spans 18 amino acids. Written as DNA, the CDR3 is TGTGCCAGCAGTCCCCTTTTTCAGGGGAATCGGAGCAATCAGCCCCAGCATTTT. Translating it yields CASSPLFQGNRSNQPQHF.

The V call is TRBV7-3, the J call TRBJ2-1, with 10 positions matching TRBD2. Losses at the gene ends were 4 bases for V and 8 bases for J; bases not matched to a gene: 5. Germline-derived CDR1 and CDR2 are SGHTA and FQGTGA. CDR3 size: 14 residues. CDR3 nucleotides: TGTGCCAGCAGCTCTAGCGGGAGTTATGATGAGCAGTTCTTC. Translated: CASSSSGSYDEQFF.

This clone was observed a single time. The J gene is TRBJ2-5, the V gene TRBV27; 10 bases match TRBD2. The J call may be mistaken, given a closer DNA end match to TRBJ2-7. The CDR3 runs to 15 residues. CDR1 MNHEY and CDR2 SMNVEV come from the germline V gene (reference sequence). The CDR3 is CASSLTGLANYEQYF. In DNA form, the CDR3 reads TGTGCCAGCAGTTTAACGGGACTAGCGAACTACGAGCAGTACTTC.

This sequence joins TRBV16 and TRBJ1-3, with D possibly TRBD1 on 6 matching bases. The CDR3 runs to 17 residues. Trimming removed 2 bases from V and 0 bases from J, with 14 bases in between. Germline values: CDR1 KGHSY, CDR2 FQNENV. This CDR3 reads CASSQRQGRHSGNTIYF. CDR3 sequence (DNA): TGTGCCAGCAGCCAAAGGCAGGGGCGCCACTCTGGAAACACCATATATTTT.

The chain recombines TRBV4-1 with TRBJ2-7; D call uncertain. Trimming removed 3 bases from V and 3 bases from J, with 9 bases in between. The CDR3 covers 13 residues. Germline V lookup: CDR1 MGHRA, CDR2 YSYEKL. The CDR3 DNA follows: TGCGCCAGCAGCCACCCGGACGGCTACGAGCAGTACTTC. The encoded protein is CASSHPDGYEQYF.

CDR3 DNA sequence: TGCGCCAGCAGACCCTCCTCTGTCGGGGAGAGACTAGCGGTAGGCTCCTACAATGAGCAGTTCTTC. Encoded protein: CASRPSSVGERLAVGSYNEQFF. The J gene is TRBJ2-1, the V gene TRBV5-1, with TRBD2 matching over 9 bases. Germline assignment: CDR1 SGHRS and CDR2 YFSETQ. The V and J ends lost 5 bases and 0 bases, in that order; junction bases with no gene match: 24. CDR3 length: 22 residues.

The chain combines TRBV18 with TRBJ1-2, with a tentative D call TRBD1 (5 bases). From germline, CDR1 is KGHSH and CDR2 LQKENI. The CDR3 has 16 amino acids. V lost 2 bases and J 4 bases, leaving 17 bases between the germline ends. The CDR3 nucleotides read TGTGCCAGCTCACCAAAAAGGGAGGGAACAGGCTATGGCTACACCTTC. Translation gives CASSPKREGTGYGYTF.

The genes are TRBV7-9 and TRBJ2-7; TRBD1 agrees at 9 bases. CDR1 SEHNR and CDR2 FQNEAQ come from the germline V gene (reference sequence). Losses at the gene ends were 4 bases for V and 0 bases for J; bases not matched to a gene: 4. This CDR3 region has 15 residues. The CDR3 sequence is CASSSLTGGSYEQYF. The CDR3 nucleotides read TGTGCCAGCAGCTCGTTGACAGGGGGCTCCTACGAGCAGTACTTC.

For the CDR3, the DNA is TGCGCCAGCAGTGCCTCTAGCGGGAGTGTCGGCAATGAGCAGTTCTTC. Its translation is CASSASSGSVGNEQFF. V and J are TRBV10-2 and TRBJ2-1; 10 positions agree with TRBD2. Trimming removed 4 bases from V and 6 bases from J; junction bases left unmatched: 9. Germline CDR1 is WSHSY and CDR2 is SAAADI. The CDR3 is 16 amino acids.

This chain links TRBV5-4 with TRBJ2-3, with D possibly matching TRBD2 (6 bases). CDR1 is SGHNT and CDR2 is YYREEE in the germline V gene (reference sequence). V was trimmed by 1 base and J by 6 bases, leaving 12 bases between them. This CDR3 region has 14 residues. CDR3 sequence reads: CASSLLGGKDTQYF. In nucleotides, the CDR3 is TGTGCCAGCAGCTTGCTCGGCGGGAAGGATACGCAGTATTTT.

This chain joins TRBV4-1 and TRBJ2-7; maybe TRBD1 (5 bases). Trimming stripped 6 bases from V and 1 base from J, with 13 bases between. Germline assignment: CDR1 MGHRA and CDR2 YSYEKL. This CDR3 spans 14 amino acids. The CDR3 nucleotides read TGCGCCAGCAGTAGAACAGGTTTTTCCTACGAGCAGTACTTC. Its translation: CASSRTGFSYEQYF.

This sequence joins TRBV7-3 and TRBJ2-1, with a weak D call TRBD2 (6 bases). Trimming removed 0 bases from V and 6 bases from J, with 9 bases in between. Germline values: CDR1 SGHTA, CDR2 FQGTGA. The length of the CDR3 is 14 residues. CDR3 residues: CASSLTGEVNEQFF. The CDR3 DNA sequence: TGTGCCAGCAGCTTAACCGGGGAGGTCAATGAGCAGTTCTTC.

V gene TRBV19 combines with J gene TRBJ2-7, with D perhaps matching TRBD1 or TRBD2 (6 bases each). V lost 5 bases and J 4 bases, leaving 15 bases between the germline ends. The CDR3 runs to 14 residues. From germline, CDR1 is LNHDA and CDR2 SQIVND (reference sequence). Here the CDR3 DNA reads TGTGCCAGTAGTGTCGGAGGAGGGGGATACGAGCAGTACTTC. It specifies CASSVGGGGYEQYF.

The rearrangement uses TRBV7-2 and TRBJ2-1, with 14 bases matching TRBD2. V shed 4 bases, J shed 10 bases, and the junction held 3 bases outside the gene matches. Looked up from germline, CDR1 is SGHTA and CDR2 is FQGNSA. CDR3 length: 14 residues. The CDR3 nucleotides read TGTGCCAGCAGCTCGGGACTAGCGGGAGTAGAGCAGTTCTTC. Residues: CASSSGLAGVEQFF. The full variable domain, with the rest looked up from reference TRBV7-2 and TRBJ2-1, is GAGVSQSPSNKVTEKGKDVELRCDPISGHTALYWYRQSLGQGLEFLIYFQGNSAPDKSGLPSDRFSAERTGGSVSTLTIQRTQQEDSAVYLCASSSGLAGVEQFFGPGTRLTVL.